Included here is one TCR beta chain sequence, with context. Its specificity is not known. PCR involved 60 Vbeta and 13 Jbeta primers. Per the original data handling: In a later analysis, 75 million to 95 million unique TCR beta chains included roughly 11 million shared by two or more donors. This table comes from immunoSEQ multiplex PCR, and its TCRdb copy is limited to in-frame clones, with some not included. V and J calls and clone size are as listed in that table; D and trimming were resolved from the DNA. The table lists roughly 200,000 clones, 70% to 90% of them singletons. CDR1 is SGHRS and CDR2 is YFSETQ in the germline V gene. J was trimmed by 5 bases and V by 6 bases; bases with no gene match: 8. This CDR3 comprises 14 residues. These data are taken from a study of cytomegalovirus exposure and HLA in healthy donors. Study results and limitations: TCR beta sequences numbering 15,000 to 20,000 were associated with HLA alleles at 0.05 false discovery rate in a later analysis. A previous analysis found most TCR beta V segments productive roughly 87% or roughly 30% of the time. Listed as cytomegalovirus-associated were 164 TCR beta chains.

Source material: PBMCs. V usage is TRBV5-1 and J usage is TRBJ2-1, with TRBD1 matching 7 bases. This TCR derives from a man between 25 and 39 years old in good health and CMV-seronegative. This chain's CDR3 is CASNRGQADNEQFF. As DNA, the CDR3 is TGCGCCAGCAACCGAGGACAGGCGGACAATGAGCAGTTCTTC. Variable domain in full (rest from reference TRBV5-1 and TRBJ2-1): KAGVTQTPRYLIKTRGQQVTLSCSPISGHRSVSWYQQTPGQGLQFLFEYFSETQRNKGNFPGRFSGRQFSNSRSEMNVSTLELGDSALYLCASNRGQADNEQFFGPGTRLTVL.